This entry lists 10 T cell receptor beta chains sequenced from one sample in a study of blood T cells in healthy people across ages. Through a sample-barcoded 5' primer and a J-beta primer mix, a second PCR was run for roughly 6 to 12 cycles. From the 5' RACE reads, TCRdb called clonotypes with MiXCR, one entry per CDR3 protein. The sample contains some 790,000 distinct CDR3 sequences, under 35% of which appear only once. Sequences were obtained from blood. These receptors were taken from a woman aged 80 or older in good health.

This clonotype has more than one count but fewer than ten. The chain employs TRBV6-2 or TRBV6-3 and TRBJ2-5; D could derive from TRBD1 or TRBD2 (5 bases each). The V end lost 6 bases, the J end lost 7 bases, and 24 bases lay between the germline ends. The V gene's germline CDR1 is MNHEY and CDR2 SVGEGT. The CDR3 is 16 amino acids. Here the CDR3 DNA reads TGTGCCAGCAGCCCTCGCTACACTAGGGGTGGTGGGACCCAGTACTTC. This gives the protein CASSPRYTRGGGTQYF.

On this clonotype itself: It may be a read error: a sequence one base away is much more abundant. J is TRBJ2-7 and V is TRBV14; 7 bases fit TRBD1. CDR1 and CDR2 from the germline V gene are SGHDN and FVKESK. The CDR3 has 15 residues. The CDR3, as DNA: TGTGCCAGCAGTTCCGGGACAGTCCGGACGGAGACCCAGTGCTTC. Its protein product is CASSSGTVRTETQCF.

This clonotype was seen a handful of times. The chain carries TRBV12-3 or TRBV12-4 and TRBJ1-2; 8 bases match TRBD1. The J segment lost 4 bases and the V segment lost 5 bases, leaving 9 bases of the junction unmatched. The CDR3 runs to 15 residues. CDR3 region: CASSDTGGRSYGYTF. The CDR3, as DNA: TGTGCCAGCAGTGACACAGGGGGTAGGAGCTATGGCTACACCTTC.

This clonotype was seen more than once but under ten times. A much larger clone is a single base away; this may be a read error. DNA for the CDR3: TGCAGTGCTTTGAGCGGGGGGGCCGGTGGAACGCAGTATTTT. This sequence encodes CSALSGGAGGTQYF. The chain combines TRBV20-1 with TRBJ2-3; TRBD2 agrees at 10 bases. CDR1 and CDR2 from the germline V gene are DFQATT and SNEGSKA (reference sequence). This CDR3 contains 14 residues. With 5 bases clipped from V and 9 bases from J, the junction kept 11 bases outside the gene matches.

This clonotype has a count of ten or more. The V call is TRBV6-1, the J call TRBJ2-7; D is ambiguous. V was shortened by 7 bases and J by 6 bases, with 22 bases between the two germline ends. Germline V CDR1 and CDR2: MNHNS, SASEGT. The CDR3 totals 15 residues. As DNA, the CDR3 is TGTGCCAGCAAGGAGTCCCGGACGACCTGGTCCGAGCAGTACTTC. It is translated as CASKESRTTWSEQYF.

The chain links TRBV27 to TRBJ2-5; D is possibly TRBD1 (6 bases). The J call may be incorrect, as the DNA end agrees better with TRBJ2-7. Germline V lookup: CDR1 MNHEY, CDR2 SMNVEV (reference sequence). CDR3 size: 14 residues. CDR3 in DNA: TGTGCCAGCAGTTTAAGGGGACAAATCTACGAGCAGTACTTC. Translation: CASSLRGQIYEQYF.

This clonotype was seen ten or more times. This chain connects TRBV5-4 to TRBJ2-5; D may be TRBD1 (5 bases). Trimming removed 2 bases at V and 1 base at J, with 9 bases between. This CDR3 comprises 14 residues. Looked up from germline, CDR1 is SGHNT and CDR2 is YYREEE (reference sequence). The CDR3 coding sequence is TGTGCCAGCAGCTTCATGGGGCTCCAAGAGACCCAGTACTTC. Translating it yields CASSFMGLQETQYF.

This clonotype turned up a few times. V usage is TRBV28 and J usage is TRBJ2-5, with D hard to call. CDR3 length equals 14 residues. V was clipped by 7 bases and J by 0 bases, with 12 bases between them. Per germline, CDR1 MDHEN and CDR2 SYDVKM. CDR3: CASNGRTDQETQYF. The CDR3 nucleotides read TGTGCCAGCAACGGCCGGACGGACCAAGAGACCCAGTACTTC.

A few counts support this clonotype. This may arise from a read error, as a much more abundant clone is one base away. V and J are TRBV20-1 and TRBJ2-1; tentatively, D is TRBD1 (6 bases). The DNA end is more similar to TRBJ2-7, so the J call may be wrong. CDR1 and CDR2 (germline): DFQATT, SNEGSKA (reference sequence). There are 15 residues in the CDR3. CDR3 sequence (DNA): TGCAGTGCTAGTGTGGGTACAGGGTCCTACAATGAGCAGTACTTC. Protein product: CSASVGTGSYNEQYF.

The chain links TRBV6-6 to TRBJ1-1; tentatively, D is TRBD1 (6 bases). The V end lost 6 bases, the J end lost 4 bases, and 12 bases lay between the germline ends. The CDR3 totals 13 residues. Germline CDR1 reads MNHNY; CDR2 reads SVGAGI (reference sequence). The CDR3 loop reads CASSRDRITEAFF. CDR3 DNA: TGTGCCAGCAGCCGAGACAGGATCACTGAAGCTTTCTTT.